The 12 T cell receptor beta chains below were found in one sample sequenced in a study of beta chain features in type 1 diabetes. General study results and limits: Across all four CD4+ subsets, people with type 1 diabetes showed modestly shorter TCRB CDR3s.

Expressed TCRB transcripts were sequenced because the entire RNA isolate underwent reverse transcription. This table comes from immunoSEQ multiplex PCR, and its TCRdb copy is limited to in-frame clones, with some not included. The profile shows 200,000 to 300,000 clones, roughly 20% of them singletons. Their cognate antigens are unknown. The sequenced material came from naive CD4+ T cells from blood. The receptors come from a woman between 35 and 50 years old with type 1 diabetes.

This clone came up a few times. The chain combines TRBV27 with TRBJ1-4; no firm D call. The V end lost 6 bases, the J end lost 5 bases, and 10 bases lay between the germline ends. Germline-derived CDR1 and CDR2 are MNHEY and SMNVEV (reference sequence). The CDR3 runs to 13 residues. CDR3 in DNA: TGTGCCAGCAGGCCCACGGGGAATGAAAAACTGTTTTTT. Residues: CASRPTGNEKLFF.

The chain couples TRBV29-1 to TRBJ2-7; maybe TRBD1 (6 bases). Germline CDR1 reads SQVTM; CDR2 reads ANQGSEA. Trimming left V 7 bases short and J 1 base short, with 8 bases between. This CDR3 contains 11 residues. The CDR3 DNA is TGCAGCGCACAGGGATCCTACGAGCAGTACTTC. It specifies CSAQGSYEQYF.

This clone came up a few times. V is TRBV5-6 and J is TRBJ2-1; D remains ambiguous. CDR3 length: 13 residues. Per the germline V gene, CDR1 is SGHDT and CDR2 is YYEEEE. Trimming took off 6 bases at V and 5 bases at J, with 12 bases between the two ends. The chain's CDR3 is CASIRALDNEQFF. The CDR3 DNA follows: TGTGCCAGCATTCGAGCTCTGGACAATGAGCAGTTCTTC.

The chain couples TRBV30 to TRBJ2-7; TRBD1 agrees at 7 bases. The V gene end was trimmed by 3 bases and the J gene end by 2 bases; junction bases not matched to a gene: 10. This CDR3 has 15 amino acids. Germline V lookup: CDR1 GTSNPN, CDR2 SVGIG (reference sequence). The CDR3 DNA reads as TGTGCCTGGAGCGAACAGGGACAGAACACCTACGAGCAGTACTTC. It yields the protein CAWSEQGQNTYEQYF. Looking up the rest from reference TRBV30 and TRBJ2-7 gives the full variable domain: SQTIHQWPATLVQPVGSPLSLECTVEGTSNPNLYWYRQAAGRGLQLLFYSVGIGQISSEVPQNLSASRPQDRQFILSSKKLLLSDSGFYLCAWSEQGQNTYEQYFGPGTRLTVT.

The genes are TRBV25-1 and TRBJ1-3, with D maybe TRBD1 (5 bases). CDR3 length: 16 amino acids. The germline CDR1 and CDR2 sequences are MGHDK and SYGVNS. V lost 1 base, J lost 0 bases, and 10 bases lay in between. The chain's CDR3 is CASSELQAFSGNTIYF. CDR3 bases: TGTGCCAGCAGTGAATTACAGGCGTTCTCTGGAAACACCATATATTTT.

V and J are TRBV6-5 and TRBJ1-1; D gene unclear. Trimming cost V 2 bases and J 3 bases, with 7 bases left between them. The CDR3 loop spans 13 amino acids. Germline V gene data show CDR1 as MNHEY and CDR2 as SVGAGI. DNA of the CDR3: TGTGCCAGCAGTTACGAGAAGTACACTGAAGCTTTCTTT. It encodes CASSYEKYTEAFF.

This chain links TRBV7-2 with TRBJ1-3; TRBD1 is a possible D gene (6 bases). Looked up from germline, CDR1 is SGHTA and CDR2 is FQGNSA. Trimming cost V 1 base and J 3 bases, with 7 bases left between them. The CDR3 is 14 residues long. The CDR3: CASSLGTVGNTIYF. The DNA for the CDR3 is TGTGCCAGCAGCTTAGGGACAGTTGGAAACACCATATATTTT.

In its sample, this clone was seen once. The CDR3 sequence: CASSRGQGGNYGYTF. CDR3 coding DNA: TGCGCCAGCAGCCGGGGACAGGGAGGGAACTATGGCTACACCTTC. The chain carries TRBV5-1 and TRBJ1-2; 9 bases match TRBD1. The CDR3 consists of 15 residues. The junction had 6 bases not matched to a gene; V was cut back by 4 bases and J by 2 bases. Germline V gives CDR1 SGHRS, CDR2 YFSETQ.

This clone turned up a few times. V usage is TRBV9 and J usage is TRBJ2-1; D may be TRBD1 (6 bases). The CDR3 spans 14 residues. The ends were cut back, 3 bases at V and 9 bases at J, with 16 bases in the middle. Looked up from germline, CDR1 is SGDLS and CDR2 is YYNGEE. This CDR3 reads CASSGLSRDTEQFF. CDR3 DNA sequence: TGTGCCAGCAGCGGACTATCCAGGGACACTGAGCAGTTCTTC.

This clone was seen a few times. This chain joins TRBV5-4 and TRBJ2-5; 8 positions agree with TRBD1. CDR3 length: 13 residues. Germline trimming cut 4 bases from V and 4 bases from J; bases unmatched to any gene: 3. CDR1 is SGHNT and CDR2 is YYREEE in the germline V gene (reference sequence). CDR3 region: CASSAGTGETQYF. In DNA, the CDR3 is TGTGCCAGCAGCGCCGGGACAGGAGAGACCCAGTACTTC.

V gene TRBV30 combines with J gene TRBJ2-7, with 10 bases identical to TRBD1. This CDR3 contains 12 residues. V lost 5 bases, J lost 2 bases, and 0 bases stayed unmatched. CDR1 and CDR2 (germline): GTSNPN, SVGIG (reference sequence). This CDR3 is CAWDRGPYEQYF. The CDR3 region has the DNA TGTGCCTGGGACAGGGGGCCCTACGAGCAGTACTTC.

This clone was counted a few times. The chain uses TRBV7-9 and TRBJ2-6; possible D gene TRBD1, 5 bases. Trimming removed 6 bases from V and 2 bases from J, with 11 bases in between. The CDR3 is 15 amino acids. Germline loops: CDR1 SEHNR, CDR2 FQNEAQ (reference sequence). The CDR3 nucleotides read TGTGCCAGCAGGTTTGACAGTACTGGGGCCAACGTCCTGACTTTC. Protein product: CASRFDSTGANVLTF.